This TCR beta chain was captured by sequencing in a study of radiation and T cells in renal cell carcinoma. Treatment denoted: 15 Gy SBRT to primary tumor, nephrectomy 4 weeks later. Data came from immunoSEQ multiplex PCR; TCRdb stores just in-frame clones and leaves some out. The sample has some 14,000 clones, around 65% seen once. The TCR sequence derives from a woman in her 70s with renal cell carcinoma. The sequenced sample was tumor tissue, obtained from a patient whose treatment included radiotherapy and nephrectomy.

This CDR3 is CASSREPQGREGYTF. The CDR3 DNA reads as TGCGCCAGCAGCCGGGAGCCACAGGGGAGGGAGGGCTACACCTTC. This chain uses TRBV4-1 with TRBJ1-2; 7 nucleotides align to TRBD1. Looked up from germline, CDR1 is MGHRA and CDR2 is YSYEKL. The CDR3 covers 15 residues. J was trimmed by 8 bases and V by 4 bases; bases with no gene match: 13.